A single sample gave rise to the 9 T cell receptor beta chains below, sequenced in a study of regulatory T cells in long-lasting Graves disease. iRepertoire HTBI primers and Arm-PCR of CDR3 regions built TCR beta libraries. A single record per CDR3 protein comes from TCRdb applying MiXCR to the multiplex PCR reads. The sample includes 400,000 to 600,000 distinct CDR3 sequences, 20% to 25% of them seen just once. Regarding time point: persistent/refractory GD, antithyroid drugs over 5 years with positive TRAb. RNA isolated from PBMCs was used to make the TCR library. The input for sequencing was peripheral blood mononuclear cells (PBMCs), taken when the disease was refractory, from a patient treated with antithyroid drugs. The source of these receptors is a female donor with Graves disease.

This clonotype was seen a few times. The CDR3 coding sequence is TGTGCCAGCAGCTTAGGGGCCCCTAGCAATCAGCCCCAGCATTTT. Encoded protein: CASSLGAPSNQPQHF. The chain links TRBV7-2 to TRBJ1-5; D not certain. This CDR3 is 15 amino acids long. Germline assignment: CDR1 SGHTA and CDR2 FQGNSA. The V and J ends lost 1 base and 0 bases respectively, with 7 bases between them.

This clonotype was seen only a few times. The V gene is TRBV6-2 or TRBV6-3, the J gene TRBJ2-2; D gene unclear. The CDR3 has 14 amino acids. Germline V lookup: CDR1 MNHEY, CDR2 SVGEGT. Trimming shortened V by 5 bases and J by 4 bases, and 11 bases separated the two germline ends. DNA for the CDR3: TGTGCCAGCAGTGAACCTCGTACCACCGGGGAGCTGTTTTTT. It translates to CASSEPRTTGELFF.

The chain links TRBV13 to TRBJ2-7; 7 bases align to TRBD2. The CDR3 runs 15 residues. The V gene end was trimmed by 4 bases and the J gene end by 1 base; junction bases not matched to a gene: 7. CDR1 is PRHDT, CDR2 FYEKMQ, per germline (reference sequence). The CDR3 DNA reads as TGTGCCAGCAGCTCTACTAGCGACGTTTCCTACGAGCAGTACTTC. Translation: CASSSTSDVSYEQYF.

This clonotype has just one count. The V and J genes are TRBV3-1 and TRBJ1-4; D is possibly TRBD1 (5 bases). Per germline, CDR1 LGHDT and CDR2 YNNKEL (reference sequence). This CDR3 spans 13 amino acids. V dropped 4 bases and J dropped 14 bases, with 17 bases sitting between them. CDR3 sequence: CASSPLSGAYLFF. DNA for the CDR3: TGTGCCAGCAGCCCCCTGTCCGGGGCCTACCTGTTTTTT.

This clonotype was counted between two and nine times. J is TRBJ1-1 and V is TRBV3-1, with TRBD1 matching over 9 bases. In germline, CDR1 is LGHDT, CDR2 YNNKEL (reference sequence). The ends lost 0 bases at V and 8 bases at J; junction bases unmatched: 4. This CDR3 spans 14 amino acids. CDR3 DNA: TGTGCCAGCAGCCAAGATCTGGACAGGGGAGAAGCTTTCTTT. Its translation is CASSQDLDRGEAFF.

The CDR3 DNA follows: TGCAGTGCTCACACCCCAGGTAGCAATCAGCCCCAGCATTTT. It is translated as CSAHTPGSNQPQHF. The V and J genes are TRBV20-1 and TRBJ1-5; D unresolved. The V end lost 5 bases, the J end lost 0 bases, and 11 bases lay between the germline ends. The CDR3 covers 14 residues. Germline-derived CDR1 and CDR2 are DFQATT and SNEGSKA (reference sequence).

This chain joins TRBV19 and TRBJ1-5; D perhaps matches TRBD1 (5 bases). CDR1 is LNHDA and CDR2 is SQIVND in the germline V gene (reference sequence). The CDR3 totals 13 residues. V lost 7 bases, J lost 7 bases, and 14 bases lay in between. The CDR3 DNA reads as TGTGCCAGTACCGCTGCAGGGTTCCAGCCCCAGCATTTT. Translation gives CASTAAGFQPQHF.

The chain combines TRBV29-1 with TRBJ1-1, with D hard to call. Per germline, CDR1 SQVTM and CDR2 ANQGSEA. This CDR3 has 11 amino acids. The V gene lost 7 bases and the J gene lost 0 bases, with 6 bases spanning the gap. CDR3 amino acids: CSAGMNTEAFF. CDR3 in DNA: TGCAGCGCCGGGATGAACACTGAAGCTTTCTTT.

This clonotype has only a few counts. The rearrangement uses TRBV20-1 and TRBJ2-7; TRBD1 is a possible D gene (5 bases). The CDR3 covers 15 residues. V dropped 5 bases and J dropped 3 bases, with 20 bases sitting between them. Looked up from germline, CDR1 is DFQATT and CDR2 is SNEGSKA (reference sequence). The CDR3: CSAVPGQGPNYEQYF. The CDR3 DNA is TGCAGTGCTGTCCCAGGGCAGGGTCCGAACTACGAGCAGTACTTC.